What follows are 10 T cell receptor beta chains derived from one specimen sequenced in a study of cytomegalovirus exposure and HLA in healthy donors. The PCR ran on 60 Vbeta and 13 Jbeta primers. Some clones are missing from TCRdb's copy, which holds only in-frame ones; the method was immunoSEQ multiplex PCR. Listed are 40,000 to 50,000 clones; 2% to 2.5% falls within the top ten. Sequencing used PBMCs. All receptors come from a middle-aged woman in good health and CMV-seronegative.

V gene TRBV5-4 combines with J gene TRBJ1-1, with D possibly matching TRBD1 (5 bases). The CDR3 loop spans 16 amino acids. Trimming left V 4 bases short and J 4 bases short, with 20 bases between. Per the germline V gene, CDR1 is SGHNT and CDR2 is YYREEE (reference sequence). The CDR3 reads CASSPDGGSRRTEAFF. In DNA form, the CDR3 reads TGTGCCAGCAGCCCCGATGGGGGGTCAAGGCGCACTGAAGCTTTCTTT. The full variable domain, in which reference TRBV5-4 and TRBJ1-1 provide the parts outside the CDR3, is ETGVTQSPTHLIKTRGQQVTLRCSSQSGHNTVSWYQQALGQGPQFIFQYYREEENGRGNFPPRFSGLQFPNYSSELNVNALELDDSALYLCASSPDGGSRRTEAFFGQGTRLTVV.

The chain employs TRBV5-1 and TRBJ1-2; TRBD1 might be the D (5 bases). V lost 4 bases to trimming and J lost 4 bases, with 17 bases between them. The CDR3 spans 15 residues. The germline CDR1 and CDR2 sequences are SGHRS and YFSETQ. This CDR3 is CASSQDARQIYGYTF. CDR3 in DNA: TGCGCCAGCAGCCAGGACGCGAGACAGATCTATGGCTACACCTTC.

About this clone itself: The junction differs from germline at one of its ends, possibly a read error. The chain is built from TRBV7-7 and TRBJ2-5, with 8 bases fitting TRBD1. Germline V gene lookup returns CDR1 SSHAT and CDR2 FNYEAQ (reference sequence). This CDR3 has 16 amino acids. The CDR3 protein is CASSLEPQGAGETQYF. The CDR3 coding sequence is TGTGCTAGCAGCTTAGAACCGCAGGGGGCTGGCGAGACCCAGTACTTC. Filled out from reference TRBV7-7 and TRBJ2-5, the complete variable domain reads GAGVSQSPRYKVTKRGQDVTLRCDPISSHATLYWYQQALGQGPEFLTYFNYEAQPDKSGLPSDRFSAERPEGSISTLTIQRTEQRDSAMYRCASSLEPQGAGETQYFGPGTRLLVL.

Of note for this clone: An end of the junction differs from the germline gene, which may be a read error. The rearrangement uses TRBV7-2 and TRBJ2-3, with TRBD2 matching 13 bases. Germline lookup yields CDR1 SGHTA and CDR2 FQGNSA. The CDR3 is 19 residues long. The CDR3 sequence: CASSSPGLAGTTSTDKQYF. CDR3 nucleotide sequence: TGTGCCAGCAGCTCCCCGGGACTAGCGGGGACCACTAGCACAGATAAGCAGTATTTT.

Points on this clone: The sample carries other DNA sequences with the same CDR3. The chain combines TRBV5-4 with TRBJ1-6; TRBD1 aligns across 10 bases. This CDR3 is 15 amino acids long. CDR1 SGHNT and CDR2 YYREEE come from the germline V gene (reference sequence). V trimming: 5 bases; J trimming: 7 bases; junction bases outside the gene matches: 6. The CDR3 bases are TGTGCCAGCAGGAGACAGGGGGCGCGAAATTCACCCCTCCACTTT. It translates to CASRRQGARNSPLHF.

V gene TRBV5-1 combines with J gene TRBJ1-1; D possibly corresponds to TRBD1 (5 bases). Germline V CDR1 and CDR2: SGHRS, YFSETQ. Trimming shortened V by 1 base and J by 4 bases, and 14 bases separated the two germline ends. This CDR3 contains 15 residues. Here the CDR3 DNA reads TGCGCCAGCAGCTTGACTGGGGGGGAAGGCACTGAAGCTTTCTTT. Translating gives CASSLTGGEGTEAFF.

The gene calls are TRBV11-2 and TRBJ2-5; no clear D gene. Trimming left V 4 bases short and J 2 bases short, with 2 bases between. The CDR3 has 11 residues. Germline V gene lookup returns CDR1 SGHAT and CDR2 FQNNGV. As DNA, the CDR3 is TGTGCCAGCAGCTCTCAAGAGACCCAGTACTTC. Encoded protein: CASSSQETQYF.

This chain connects TRBV19 to TRBJ1-2, with a tentative D call TRBD1 (5 bases). The CDR3 is made up of 15 amino acids. Trimming stripped 7 bases from V and 4 bases from J, with 19 bases between. CDR1 is LNHDA, CDR2 SQIVND, per germline (reference sequence). CDR3 region: CASTLGGALSYGYTF. The DNA of the CDR3 is TGTGCCAGTACCCTGGGAGGGGCCCTGTCCTATGGCTACACCTTC.

The V call is TRBV19, the J call TRBJ2-7; TRBD1 is a possible D gene (6 bases). Germline CDR1 is LNHDA and CDR2 is SQIVND (reference sequence). The CDR3 totals 15 residues. The V end was cut by 5 bases, the J end by 3 bases, with 17 bases between. For the CDR3, the DNA is TGTGCCAGTAGTTTACTCGGGGACAACAACTACGAGCAGTACTTC. Its protein is CASSLLGDNNYEQYF. The full variable domain, completed using reference TRBV19 and TRBJ2-7, is DGGITQSPKYLFRKEGQNVTLSCEQNLNHDAMYWYRQDPGQGLRLIYYSQIVNDFQKGDIAEGYSVSREKKESFPLTVTSAQKNPTAFYLCASSLLGDNNYEQYFGPGTRLTVT.

This chain uses TRBV15 with TRBJ1-2; D gene unclear. This CDR3 is 13 amino acids long. Germline V gives CDR1 LNHNV, CDR2 YYDKDF (reference sequence). V lost 0 bases and J 6 bases, leaving 8 bases between the germline ends. The CDR3 is CATSRDRGNGYTF. DNA for the CDR3: TGTGCCACCAGCAGAGATAGAGGGAATGGCTACACCTTC.